Following are 5 T cell receptor beta chains from one sample sequenced in a study of cytomegalovirus exposure and HLA in healthy donors. Amplification used 60 Vbeta primers and 13 Jbeta primers. Measured with immunoSEQ multiplex PCR; TCRdb has only the in-frame clones, and not every one. Of roughly 100,000 clones in the sample, about 75% are singletons; the top ten hold around 5.3%. The specimen sequenced was PBMCs. The receptors were sampled from a woman between 40 and 50 years old in good health and CMV-seronegative.

The chain carries TRBV9 and TRBJ2-7, with 8 bases aligning to TRBD1. There are 14 residues in the CDR3. The ends lost 4 bases at V and 7 bases at J; junction bases unmatched: 10. CDR1 is SGDLS, CDR2 YYNGEE, per germline. In nucleotides, the CDR3 is TGTGCCAGCAGCTCTTGGGAAGGACAGGGTGAGCAGTACGTC. Protein: CASSSWEGQGEQYV.

This sequence joins TRBV29-1 and TRBJ1-2; D unclear. Looked up from germline, CDR1 is SQVTM and CDR2 is ANQGSEA. This CDR3 contains 11 residues. The ends were cut back, 5 bases at V and 4 bases at J, with 8 bases in the middle. The DNA of the CDR3 is TGCAGCGTTACAGAACTCTATGGCTACACCTTC. Translation: CSVTELYGYTF.

Comment on this clone: Because it lacks the conserved phenylalanine or tryptophan at the end, this CDR3 is likely a read error. The rearrangement uses TRBV10-3 and TRBJ1-1; 11 positions agree with TRBD1. Trimming took 6 bases from V and 6 from J; bases not matched to a gene: 6. From germline, CDR1 is ENHRY and CDR2 SYGVKD. This CDR3 is 14 amino acids long. In DNA form, the CDR3 reads TGTGCCATCAGACCGGGACAGGGGGTATCTGAAGCTTTCGTT. Amino acids: CAIRPGQGVSEAFV.

The table lists this clone with a few counts. This sequence joins TRBV29-1 and TRBJ2-7; 12 bases map to TRBD1. V lost 1 base to trimming and J lost 6 bases; unmatched junction nucleotides: 7. The CDR3 is made up of 15 amino acids. Germline-derived CDR1 and CDR2 are SQVTM and ANQGSEA. CDR3 bases: TGCAGCGTTGAAGCGGGACAGGGGGCGTGGGGCGAGCAGTACTTC. Amino acid sequence: CSVEAGQGAWGEQYF.

The V gene is TRBV10-3, the J gene TRBJ1-2; 10 bases fit TRBD1. In germline, CDR1 is ENHRY, CDR2 SYGVKD. The CDR3 spans 13 residues. V lost 5 bases to trimming and J lost 8 bases; unmatched junction nucleotides: 5. CDR3 coding DNA: TGTGCCATCAGTAGCCGACAGGGGGCCGGCTACACCTTC. Its protein product is CAISSRQGAGYTF.